The T cell receptor beta chain under discussion was sequenced for a study of low-dose radiotherapy and immunotherapy resistance in tumors. Across the study: Cohort 1 was given 0.5 Gy fractions every 2 weeks, 6.5 Gy in total. Each patient was administered nivolumab intravenously at 240 mg, which was a flat dose, every two weeks, along with intravenous ipilimumab at 1 mg/kg every six weeks. Patients were on oral aspirin 300 mg taken daily for four cycles from cycle 1 day 1.

Ten or more counts support this clonotype. Time point of the sample: before trial treatment. cDNA synthesis used a TRAV/TRBV-specific primer set for both chains. Both a constant-region primer and a V-primer adapter served to amplify TCRs across roughly 20 PCR cycles. TCRdb fed the reads into MiXCR, producing one record per CDR3 protein. The sample yields around 99,000 distinct CDR3 sequences, 9.4% seen once. CDR1 is MDHEN and CDR2 is SYDVKM in the germline V gene. J was trimmed by 3 bases and V by 6 bases; bases with no gene match: 4. The CDR3 is 14 amino acids. Sequenced material: PBMCs, taken before treatment. The chain recombines TRBV28 with TRBJ2-3, with 9 bases aligning to TRBD1. This clonotype was obtained from a male donor with prostate cancer. CDR3 amino acids: CASRGGQGTDTQYF. CDR3 sequence (DNA): TGTGCCAGCAGGGGGGGACAGGGAACAGATACGCAGTATTTT.